These T cell receptor beta chains were read from a single sample in a study of identical twins. TCRdb fed the 5' RACE reads into MiXCR, producing one record per CDR3 protein. The table shows some 1,700,000 distinct CDR3 sequences, with about 31% occurring only once. Specimen: cord blood. The receptors here all came from a newborn girl in good health. Each CDR3 is given with its conserved first and last residue. The order of the fields is V gene, J gene, CDR3 protein.

TRBV18	NA	CASSPKSLAGEGNEQYF
TRBV7-2	TRBJ2-7	CASSFRGLLYEQYF
TRBV6-1	TRBJ1-4	CASSKDGLAGPSGRVTSKKLFF
TRBV20-1	TRBJ1-5	CSAMSRGNQPQHF
TRBV29-1	TRBJ2-7	CSVRPPGRPMNEQYF
TRBV28	TRBJ2-7	CASSLTPTMIYEQYF
TRBV29-1	TRBJ1-1	CSVEDERGRTEAFF
TRBV28	TRBJ1-2	CASFVTGAGPGYTF
TRBV5-6	TRBJ2-3	CASSSLRVNTDTQYF
TRBV21-1	TRBJ2-1	CASLLPTVLSYNEQFF
TRBV10-3	TRBJ1-5	CAISESVIGGNQPQHF
TRBV6-5	TRBJ1-2	CASSSWTGANYGYTF
TRBV20-1	TRBJ2-5	CSARDLPFGTQYF
TRBV28	TRBJ2-1	CALGGSSNNEQFF
TRBV6-2/TRBV6-3	TRBJ2-1	CASSYSGLAVTYNEQFF
TRBV27	TRBJ2-2	CASRIGGLTGELFF
TRBV20-1	TRBJ2-7	CSARENYEQYF